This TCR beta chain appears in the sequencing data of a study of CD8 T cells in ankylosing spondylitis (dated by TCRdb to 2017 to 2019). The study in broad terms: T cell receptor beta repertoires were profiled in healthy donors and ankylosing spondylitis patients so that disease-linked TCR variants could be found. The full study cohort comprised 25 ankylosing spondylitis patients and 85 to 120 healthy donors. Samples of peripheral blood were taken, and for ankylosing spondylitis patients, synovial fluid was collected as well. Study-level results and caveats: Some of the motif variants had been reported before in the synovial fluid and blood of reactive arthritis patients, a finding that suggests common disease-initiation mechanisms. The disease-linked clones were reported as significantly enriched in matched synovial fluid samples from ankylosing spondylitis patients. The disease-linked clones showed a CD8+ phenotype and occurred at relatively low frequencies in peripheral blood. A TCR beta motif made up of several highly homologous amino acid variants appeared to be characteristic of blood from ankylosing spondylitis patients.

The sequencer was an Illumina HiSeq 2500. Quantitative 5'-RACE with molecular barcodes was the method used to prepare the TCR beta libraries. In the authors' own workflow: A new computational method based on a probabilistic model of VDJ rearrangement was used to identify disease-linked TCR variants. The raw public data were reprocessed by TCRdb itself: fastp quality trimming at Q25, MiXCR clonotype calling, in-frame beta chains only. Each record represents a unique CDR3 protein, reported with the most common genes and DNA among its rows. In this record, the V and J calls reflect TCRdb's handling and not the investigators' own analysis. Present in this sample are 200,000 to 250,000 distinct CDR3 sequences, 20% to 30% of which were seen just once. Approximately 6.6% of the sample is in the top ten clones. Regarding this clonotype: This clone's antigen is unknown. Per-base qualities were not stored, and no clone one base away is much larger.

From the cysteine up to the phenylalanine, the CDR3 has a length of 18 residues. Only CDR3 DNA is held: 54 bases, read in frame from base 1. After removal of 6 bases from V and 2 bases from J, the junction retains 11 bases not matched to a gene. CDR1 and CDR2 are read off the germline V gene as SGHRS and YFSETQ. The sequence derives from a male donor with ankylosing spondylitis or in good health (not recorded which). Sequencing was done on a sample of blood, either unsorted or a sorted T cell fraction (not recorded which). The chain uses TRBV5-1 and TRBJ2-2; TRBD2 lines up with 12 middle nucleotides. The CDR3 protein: CASKGGRTSGINTGELFF. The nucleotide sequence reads TGCGCCAGCAAGGGGGGACGGACTAGCGGGATTAACACCGGGGAGCTGTTTTTT.